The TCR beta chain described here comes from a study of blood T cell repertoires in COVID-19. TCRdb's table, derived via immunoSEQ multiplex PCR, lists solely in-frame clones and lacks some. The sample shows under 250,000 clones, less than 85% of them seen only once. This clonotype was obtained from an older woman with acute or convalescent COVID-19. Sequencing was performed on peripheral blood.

The CDR3 here is CASSPSPLRGGNTEAFF. DNA for the CDR3: TGCGCCAGCAGCCCATCCCCTCTAAGGGGAGGTAACACTGAAGCTTTCTTT. The rearrangement uses TRBV5-1 and TRBJ1-1; tentatively, D is TRBD1 (5 bases). The V gene lost 4 bases and the J gene lost 2 bases, with 21 bases spanning the gap. Germline CDR1 reads SGHRS; CDR2 reads YFSETQ. The length of the CDR3 is 17 residues. The full variable domain, in which reference TRBV5-1 and TRBJ1-1 provide the parts outside the CDR3, is KAGVTQTPRYLIKTRGQQVTLSCSPISGHRSVSWYQQTPGQGLQFLFEYFSETQRNKGNFPGRFSGRQFSNSRSEMNVSTLELGDSALYLCASSPSPLRGGNTEAFFGQGTRLTVV.